The next 17 T cell receptor beta chains were all read from a single sample in a study of CD4 T cells in relation to SARS-CoV-2 and coronaviruses. No cognate antigen is known for these TCRs. The unexposed donors gave CD4+ T cells in 2011-2018, prior to COVID-19. After ten to eleven days of culture, CD4+ T cells were isolated. Produced via immunoSEQ multiplex PCR; TCRdb's table is partial and in-frame only. The table lists about 25,000 clones, around three quarters of them singletons. The material sequenced was CD4+ T cells from PBMCs, cultured in vitro. These receptors were collected from a human donor in good health.

This clone was recorded a few times. The J gene is TRBJ2-1, the V gene TRBV9, with D unresolved. V lost 4 bases and J lost 2, with 7 bases in between. Germline values: CDR1 SGDLS, CDR2 YYNGEE. This CDR3 is built from 13 residues. Written as DNA, the CDR3 is TGTGCCAGCAGCCCGCGTACCTACAATGAGCAGTTCTTC. Its protein product is CASSPRTYNEQFF. Full variable domain (rest looked up from reference TRBV9 and TRBJ2-1): DSGVTQTPKHLITATGQRVTLRCSPRSGDLSVYWYQQSLDQGLQFLIQYYNGEERAKGNILERFSAQQFPDLHSELNLSSLELGDSALYFCASSPRTYNEQFFGPGTRLTVL.

In its sample, this clone was seen once. The V gene is TRBV5-1, the J gene TRBJ2-7; 10 nucleotides match TRBD2. Germline V gene lookup returns CDR1 SGHRS and CDR2 YFSETQ. The CDR3 runs 15 residues. The J segment lost 7 bases and the V segment lost 0 bases, leaving 7 bases of the junction unmatched. This CDR3 reads CASSLALAGVKEQYF. In DNA, the CDR3 is TGCGCCAGCAGCTTGGCGCTAGCGGGAGTTAAGGAGCAGTACTTC.

This chain joins TRBV6-6 and TRBJ1-2, with 11 bases aligning to TRBD1. The CDR3 covers 17 residues. Germline V lookup: CDR1 MNHNY, CDR2 SVGAGI (reference sequence). Trimming at V came to 5 bases and at J to 4 bases, leaving 12 bases not matched to a gene. CDR3 loop: CASSPTGQGAHLYGYTF. The CDR3 region has the DNA TGTGCCAGCAGTCCAACCGGACAGGGGGCTCACCTCTATGGCTACACCTTC.

V gene TRBV5-5 combines with J gene TRBJ1-2; D call uncertain. Trimming took off 2 bases at V and 4 bases at J, with 15 bases between the two ends. The CDR3 totals 15 residues. The V gene's germline CDR1 is SGHKS and CDR2 YYEKEE (reference sequence). DNA for the CDR3: TGTGCCAGCAGCTTAGACCCTTCCACCCCCTATGGCTACACCTTC. Translation: CASSLDPSTPYGYTF.

The rearrangement joins TRBV7-8 to TRBJ1-1, with 7 nucleotides matching TRBD1. The germline CDR1 and CDR2 sequences are SGHVS and FQNEAQ. The junction had 7 bases not matched to a gene; V was cut back by 5 bases and J by 10 bases. The CDR3 totals 12 residues. DNA of the CDR3: TGTGCCAGCAGCCAGGGGGGAACTATAGCTTTCTTT. Its protein product is CASSQGGTIAFF.

The chain uses TRBV4-1 and TRBJ2-1; 12 bases line up with TRBD2. V dropped 2 bases and J dropped 7; count of bases not matched to a gene: 9. CDR1 is MGHRA, CDR2 YSYEKL, per germline. The CDR3 has 17 residues. The DNA of the CDR3 is TGCGCCAGCAGCCAACTGACGACTAGCGGGAGTGGAAATGAGCAGTTCTTC. Translating gives CASSQLTTSGSGNEQFF.

The chain recombines TRBV24-1 with TRBJ2-1; possibly TRBD1 or TRBD2 for D (5 bases each). The CDR3 length is 14 residues. Germline V CDR1 and CDR2: KGHDR, SFDVKD. V gave up 6 bases and J gave up 9 bases, with 17 bases separating them. The CDR3 region is CATSPPLDSGEQFF. CDR3 bases: TGTGCCACCAGTCCCCCTCTCGACAGCGGTGAGCAGTTCTTC.

This sequence joins TRBV2 and TRBJ1-2; 7 bases align to TRBD1. Germline V gene lookup returns CDR1 SNHLY and CDR2 FYNNEI. V was pared by 1 base and J by 4 bases, with 3 bases of the junction left unmatched. The CDR3 contains 14 residues. The CDR3 sequence is CASSEGRGSYGYTF. In nucleotides, the CDR3 is TGTGCCAGCAGTGAAGGCAGGGGGTCCTATGGCTACACCTTC.

This chain links TRBV18 with TRBJ2-1, with 12 bases that match TRBD2. V lost 4 bases and J lost 9; bases outside the gene matches: 7. The CDR3 sequence is 15 residues long. Per germline, CDR1 KGHSH and CDR2 LQKENI. This CDR3 is CASSRQTSGSPEQFF. CDR3 in DNA: TGTGCCAGCTCACGTCAGACTAGCGGGAGTCCTGAGCAGTTCTTC.

The genes are TRBV3-1 (or the pseudogene TRBV3-2) and TRBJ2-2, with D uncertain. V lost 4 bases, J lost 2 bases, and 8 bases lay in between. There are 14 residues in the CDR3. Germline CDR1 LGHDT, CDR2 YNNKEL (reference sequence). The CDR3 nucleotides read TGTGCCAGCAGCCGTGCACGAAACACCGGGGAGCTGTTTTTT. This sequence encodes CASSRARNTGELFF.

The J gene is TRBJ1-6, the V gene TRBV2; 7 positions match TRBD1. The CDR3 loop spans 13 amino acids. The germline gives CDR1 SNHLY, CDR2 FYNNEI. The V segment lost 10 bases and the J segment 8 bases; nucleotides outside the gene matches: 8. CDR3 coding DNA: TGTGCCACCACCGGGACAGCCGATTCACCCCTCCACTTT. It translates to CATTGTADSPLHF.

The rearrangement joins TRBV30 to TRBJ1-1, with 8 bases identical to TRBD1. Trimming took 2 bases from V and 0 from J; bases not matched to a gene: 2. This CDR3 comprises 14 residues. Germline V CDR1 and CDR2: GTSNPN, SVGIG (reference sequence). CDR3 sequence (DNA): TGTGCCTGGAGTACCAGGGGGCTGAACACTGAAGCTTTCTTT. This sequence encodes CAWSTRGLNTEAFF.

The rearrangement links TRBV10-3 to TRBJ2-2, with 8 bases identical to TRBD1. The CDR3 is 14 amino acids. J lost 1 base, V lost 6 bases, and 1 base had no gene match. Germline values: CDR1 ENHRY, CDR2 SYGVKD. The CDR3 loop reads CAIRQGENTGELFF. CDR3 coding DNA: TGTGCCATCAGACAGGGGGAGAACACCGGGGAGCTGTTTTTT.

The V and J genes are TRBV15 and TRBJ2-1; 7 positions match TRBD2. CDR3 length: 15 residues. V trimming: 1 base; J trimming: 6 bases; junction bases outside the gene matches: 6. Germline V gives CDR1 LNHNV, CDR2 YYDKDF (reference sequence). CDR3 region: CATSRGGSGLNEQFF. As DNA, the CDR3 is TGTGCCACCAGCAGAGGGGGTAGCGGGCTCAATGAGCAGTTCTTC.

The chain is built from TRBV3-1 (or the pseudogene TRBV3-2) and TRBJ1-3; 7 bases line up with TRBD1. With V trimmed by 4 bases and J by 0 bases, 21 bases remained unmatched. Germline-derived CDR1 and CDR2 are LGHDT and YNNKEL (reference sequence). This CDR3 has 21 amino acids. CDR3 coding DNA: TGTGCCAGCAGCCGTAGATTACGGACAGGCGGAACGGGAGGCTCTGGAAACACCATATATTTT. Translated: CASSRRLRTGGTGGSGNTIYF.

The chain combines TRBV6-1 with TRBJ2-7; D is perhaps TRBD1 (6 bases). This CDR3 contains 15 residues. V lost 1 base, J lost 1 base, and 11 bases lay in between. Germline V gives CDR1 MNHNS, CDR2 SASEGT. CDR3 nucleotides: TGTGCCAGCAGTGAAGGTCCGGGACAATCCTACGAGCAGTACTTC. This gives the protein CASSEGPGQSYEQYF.

The chain joins TRBV7-3 to TRBJ2-2; maybe TRBD1 (5 bases). The V gene's germline CDR1 is SGHTA and CDR2 FQGTGA. The CDR3 is 14 residues long. V was trimmed by 5 bases and J by 4 bases, leaving 11 bases between them. CDR3 sequence: CASSQTQVTGELFF. The CDR3 DNA is TGTGCCAGCAGCCAAACACAGGTCACCGGGGAGCTGTTTTTT.